The entry below describes one T cell receptor beta chain. What it recognizes is unknown. Only in-frame clones appear in the TCRdb table, and some are missing; sequencing was by immunoSEQ multiplex PCR. The sample holds 120,000 or so clones; more than 75% are singletons and the top ten take less than 11%. The CDR3 is made up of 14 amino acids. Germline lookup yields CDR1 SEHNR and CDR2 FQNEAQ (reference sequence). J lost 8 bases, V lost 1 base, and 2 bases had no gene match. This sample was taken from a study of T cell responses to AZD1222 COVID-19 vaccine. Study results and caveats: Unmutated variant regions are reportedly targeted by nearly half of spike-specific TCRs. Sampling that yielded the repertoires occurred only after the peak T cell response. Two AZD1222 administrations were followed by greater Spike-specific TCR breadth and depth. Baseline seropositivity characterized only a handful of AZD1222 recipients.

The sequenced sample was peripheral blood, obtained on day 0 of AZD1222 vaccination. This receptor was taken from an adult in good health. The rearrangement uses TRBV7-9 and TRBJ1-6, with TRBD1 matching 7 bases. CDR3 sequence: CASSLGDSHSPLHF. The CDR3, as DNA: TGTGCCAGCAGCTTAGGGGACAGCCATTCACCCCTCCACTTT.